Each of the 25 T cell receptor beta chains below was sequenced from the same sample in a study of blood T cell repertoires in COVID-19. The method was immunoSEQ multiplex PCR; TCRdb's version includes in-frame clones alone and lacks a portion of them. The sample carries over 250,000 clones, around nine tenths recorded once. What was sequenced was peripheral blood. The receptors were gathered from a man in his forties who had recovered from COVID-19.

The J gene is TRBJ1-2, the V gene TRBV27, with 8 positions matching TRBD1. Unmatched junction bases numbered 8, after V lost 6 bases and J lost 2 bases. Germline CDR1 and CDR2: MNHEY and SMNVEV (reference sequence). The CDR3 length is 15 residues. The DNA of the CDR3 is TGTGCCAGCAGGGACAGGGCCCAACTCAACTATGGCTACACCTTC. It yields the protein CASRDRAQLNYGYTF.

The CDR3 region is CASSKRCRVRSKNIQYF. DNA for the CDR3: TGTGCCAGCAGCAAACGGTGCAGGGTCAGGTCCAAAAACATTCAGTACTTC. This rearrangement joins TRBV21-1 to TRBJ2-4; the table's D call, TRBD1, was not checked against the DNA. TRBV21-1 is reported as a pseudogene. The CDR3 contains 17 residues.

Turning to this clone: Other nucleotide sequences from this sample produce the same CDR3. The chain carries TRBV29-1 and TRBJ2-7, with D uncertain. There are 11 residues in the CDR3. The germline V gene has CDR1 SQVTM and CDR2 ANQGSEA. V lost 4 bases and J lost 3, with 7 bases in between. The DNA of the CDR3 is TGCAGCGTTGTTTCCGTCTACGAGCAGTACTTC. It is translated as CSVVSVYEQYF.

The chain has TRBV7-9 and TRBJ2-2, with 14 bases lining up with TRBD2. There are 20 residues in the CDR3. With V trimmed by 5 bases and J by 4 bases, 15 bases remained unmatched. From germline, CDR1 is SEHNR and CDR2 FQNEAQ (reference sequence). CDR3 sequence reads: CASSNLLGLAGASGTGELFF. The CDR3 nucleotides are TGTGCCAGCAGCAACCTCCTGGGACTAGCGGGAGCGAGTGGCACCGGGGAGCTGTTTTTT.

This clone was detected only once. The chain carries TRBV6-5 and TRBJ1-2, with TRBD1 matching 11 bases. The V and J ends lost 2 bases and 8 bases, in that order; junction bases with no gene match: 4. The CDR3 spans 14 residues. CDR1 is MNHEY, CDR2 SVGAGI, per germline. CDR3 sequence (DNA): TGTGCCAGCAGTTACGGACAGGGGGCAGTCGGCTACACCTTC. Residues: CASSYGQGAVGYTF.

CDR3 loop: CASTSGLLYYGYTF. DNA of the CDR3: TGCGCCAGCACGTCGGGACTTTTATACTATGGCTACACCTTC. The V call is TRBV4-1, the J call TRBJ1-2; a weak D match, TRBD1 (5 bases). Germline lookup yields CDR1 MGHRA and CDR2 YSYEKL. CDR3 length: 14 residues. Trimming shortened V by 7 bases and J by 3 bases, and 15 bases separated the two germline ends.

The genes are TRBV6-5 and TRBJ2-5; weak D call: TRBD1 (6 bases). Germline values: CDR1 MNHEY, CDR2 SVGAGI. This CDR3 spans 15 amino acids. The germline V and J ends were trimmed by 1 base and 1 base, with 10 bases remaining between them. The CDR3 loop is CASSYFGGRQETQYF. The CDR3 DNA reads TGTGCCAGCAGTTACTTTGGGGGCCGCCAAGAGACCCAGTACTTC.

The rearrangement links TRBV6-5 to TRBJ1-2; D unclear. This CDR3 region has 11 residues. The V end was cut by 10 bases, the J end by 3 bases, with 9 bases between. Per germline, CDR1 MNHEY and CDR2 SVGAGI. CDR3 coding DNA: TGTGCCACCTCGAGCCACTATGGCTACACCTTC. Translating it yields CATSSHYGYTF.

CDR3 coding DNA: TGTGCCAGCAGCCGACAACTTGCAGATACGCAGTATTTT. It is translated as CASSRQLADTQYF. The V gene is TRBV7-2, the J gene TRBJ2-3; no clear D gene. Germline CDR1 reads SGHTA; CDR2 reads FQGNSA. This CDR3 comprises 13 residues. The V and J ends lost 5 bases and 4 bases respectively, with 10 bases between them.

This clone has more than one count but fewer than ten. The V call is TRBV5-6, the J call TRBJ1-5; the match to TRBD1 covers 7 bases. Germline-derived CDR1 and CDR2 are SGHDT and YYEEEE. After removal of 4 bases from V and 4 bases from J, the junction contained 5 bases not matched to a gene. The CDR3 is 14 amino acids. CDR3: CASSHRGWNQPQHF. The CDR3 DNA reads as TGTGCCAGCAGCCACAGGGGTTGGAATCAGCCCCAGCATTTT. Drawing the rest from reference TRBV5-6 and TRBJ1-5, the complete variable domain is DAGVTQSPTHLIKTRGQQVTLRCSPKSGHDTVSWYQQALGQGPQFIFQYYEEEERQRGNFPDRFSGHQFPNYSSELNVNALLLGDSALYLCASSHRGWNQPQHFGDGTRLSIL.

The genes are TRBV29-1 and TRBJ2-1; 7 bases are a match to TRBD1. J lost 5 bases, V lost 2 bases, and 6 bases had no gene match. The CDR3 sequence is 14 residues long. Germline-derived CDR1 and CDR2 are SQVTM and ANQGSEA. The CDR3: CSVEPWQGDNEQFF. CDR3 DNA sequence: TGCAGCGTTGAACCCTGGCAGGGGGACAATGAGCAGTTCTTC.

The chain uses TRBV28 and TRBJ2-7, with 10 bases identical to TRBD1. V was pared by 2 bases and J by 6 bases, with 13 bases of the junction left unmatched. From germline, CDR1 is MDHEN and CDR2 SYDVKM. This CDR3 is 17 amino acids long. As DNA, the CDR3 is TGTGCCAGCAGTTTAAGCGGAAGACAGGGGGCCGCCCTCGAGCAGTACTTC. Protein: CASSLSGRQGAALEQYF.

The chain joins TRBV12-5 to TRBJ2-4; TRBD1 matches 11 bases. Germline V gives CDR1 LGHNT, CDR2 FRNRAP. The CDR3 covers 19 residues. Trimming removed 0 bases from V and 0 bases from J; junction bases left unmatched: 7. This CDR3 reads CASGLVGTGGLVAKNIQYF. DNA of the CDR3: TGTGCTAGTGGTTTGGTAGGGACAGGGGGACTGGTAGCCAAAAACATTCAGTACTTC.

This chain links TRBV9 with TRBJ2-7; 8 nucleotides agree with TRBD2. J was trimmed by 0 bases and V by 0 bases; bases with no gene match: 2. This CDR3 region has 15 residues. Germline loops: CDR1 SGDLS, CDR2 YYNGEE. CDR3 sequence (DNA): TGTGCCAGCAGCGTAGAGCGGGGGCCCTCCTACGAGCAGTACTTC. Its translation is CASSVERGPSYEQYF.

The V and J genes are TRBV30 and TRBJ2-2; TRBD2 agrees at 8 bases. The V and J ends lost 7 bases and 6 bases, in that order; junction bases with no gene match: 10. Germline V gene lookup returns CDR1 GTSNPN and CDR2 SVGIG (reference sequence). CDR3 length equals 14 residues. CDR3 nucleotides: TGTGCCTCCAAGCGGGAGTCCCTTCCCGGGGAGCTGTTTTTT. Translating it yields CASKRESLPGELFF.

The V call is TRBV29-1, the J call TRBJ2-3; 7 positions agree with TRBD2. Germline values: CDR1 SQVTM, CDR2 ANQGSEA. Trimming removed 6 bases from V and 0 bases from J; junction bases left unmatched: 12. This CDR3 region has 16 residues. The CDR3 here is CSVMGSGLRSTDTQYF. The CDR3 DNA reads as TGCAGCGTCATGGGGTCGGGACTAAGAAGCACAGATACGCAGTATTTT.

The chain combines TRBV29-1 with TRBJ2-7; 10 bases agree with TRBD2. The CDR3 spans 14 residues. CDR1 SQVTM and CDR2 ANQGSEA come from the germline V gene. With 3 bases clipped from V and 2 bases from J, the junction kept 4 bases outside the gene matches. The CDR3 here is CSVDGLAGAYEQYF. The DNA of the CDR3 is TGCAGCGTTGATGGCCTAGCGGGAGCCTACGAGCAGTACTTC.

The chain joins TRBV6-2 or TRBV6-3 to TRBJ2-3, with D uncertain. V dropped 0 bases and J dropped 7 bases, with 8 bases sitting between them. The CDR3 consists of 13 residues. Germline V gives CDR1 MNHEY, CDR2 SVGEGT. The CDR3 loop is CASSYSSTYTQYF. DNA for the CDR3: TGTGCCAGCAGTTACTCAAGCACCTATACGCAGTATTTT.

The chain combines TRBV28 with TRBJ2-7; 13 bases fit TRBD2. Trimming took 6 bases from V and 4 from J; bases not matched to a gene: 6. The CDR3 consists of 15 residues. Germline-derived CDR1 and CDR2 are MDHEN and SYDVKM. DNA for the CDR3: TGTGCCAGCAGGGCGGGACTAGCGGGAATTTACGAGCAGTACTTC. This sequence encodes CASRAGLAGIYEQYF.

The genes are TRBV19 and TRBJ2-1; D might be TRBD1 (5 bases). This CDR3 is built from 16 residues. Trimming took off 2 bases at V and 3 bases at J, with 14 bases between the two ends. The germline CDR1 and CDR2 sequences are LNHDA and SQIVND (reference sequence). CDR3 in amino acids: CASSIRGGSNYNEQFF. In DNA form, the CDR3 reads TGTGCCAGTAGTATAAGGGGCGGAAGTAACTACAATGAGCAGTTCTTC.

This clone was counted a few times. The CDR3: CASSSFVPSGEGYEQYF. Here the CDR3 DNA reads TGTGCCAGCAGCTCCTTCGTGCCGTCTGGGGAGGGCTACGAGCAGTACTTC. This rearrangement joins TRBV5-6 to TRBJ2-7; 7 nucleotides match TRBD2. Germline values: CDR1 SGHDT, CDR2 YYEEEE. Trimming took 3 bases from V and 3 from J; bases not matched to a gene: 15. This CDR3 spans 17 amino acids.

CDR3 loop: CSVAGRVHNEQFF. Written as DNA, the CDR3 is TGCAGCGTTGCCGGGAGGGTCCACAATGAGCAGTTCTTC. The rearrangement links TRBV29-1 to TRBJ2-1; 8 bases align to TRBD2. This CDR3 spans 13 amino acids. CDR1 is SQVTM and CDR2 is ANQGSEA in the germline V gene. J lost 5 bases, V lost 4 bases, and 4 bases had no gene match.

The genes are TRBV4-1 and TRBJ2-1; possibly TRBD1 for D (7 bases). Germline loops: CDR1 MGHRA, CDR2 YSYEKL. Trimming removed 1 base at V and 14 bases at J, with 12 bases between. CDR3 length: 12 residues. In DNA form, the CDR3 reads TGCGCCAGCAGCCAAGCGCAGGGGGGAAAGTTCTTC. This encodes CASSQAQGGKFF.

The chain joins TRBV7-9 to TRBJ1-1; 8 bases line up with TRBD1. Trimming cost V 5 bases and J 0 bases; bases outside gene matches: 8. Germline V CDR1 and CDR2: SEHNR, FQNEAQ (reference sequence). The CDR3 is 16 amino acids. The CDR3 DNA is TGTGCCAGCAGCCCTAGGACAGGGTCCATGAACACTGAAGCTTTCTTT. This translates into CASSPRTGSMNTEAFF.

The chain couples TRBV24-1 to TRBJ2-3; 12 nucleotides align to TRBD2. Trimming took 3 bases from V and 2 from J; bases not matched to a gene: 5. Germline CDR1 is KGHDR and CDR2 is SFDVKD. CDR3 length equals 17 residues. The CDR3 nucleotides read TGTGCCACCAGTGATCCACGACTAGCGGGAGACACAGATACGCAGTATTTT. It encodes CATSDPRLAGDTDTQYF.